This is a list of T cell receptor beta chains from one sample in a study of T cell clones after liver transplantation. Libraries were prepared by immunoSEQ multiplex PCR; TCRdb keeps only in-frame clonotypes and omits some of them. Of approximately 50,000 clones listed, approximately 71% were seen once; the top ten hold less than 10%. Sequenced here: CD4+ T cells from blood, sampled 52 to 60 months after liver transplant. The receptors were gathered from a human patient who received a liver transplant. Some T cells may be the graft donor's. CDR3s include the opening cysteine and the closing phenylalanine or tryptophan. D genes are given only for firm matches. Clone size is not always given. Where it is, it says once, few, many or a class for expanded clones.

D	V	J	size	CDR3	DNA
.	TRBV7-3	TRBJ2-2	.	CASSTGTGELFF	TGTGCCAGCAGCACCGGGACCGGGGAGCTGTTTTTT
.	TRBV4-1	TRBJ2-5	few	CASSRLELETQYF	TGCGCCAGCAGTCGGCTGGAGTTGGAGACCCAGTACTTC
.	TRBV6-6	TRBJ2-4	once	CASREQMDGENIQYF	TGTGCCAGCAGGGAGCAGATGGATGGGGAAAACATTCAGTACTTC
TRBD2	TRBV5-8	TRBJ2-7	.	CASSLLAGGRSSYEQYF	TGTGCCAGCAGCTTGCTCGCGGGGGGCCGTAGCTCCTACGAGCAGTACTTC
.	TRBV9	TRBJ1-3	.	CASSGRQGLAGNTIYF	TGTGCCAGCAGCGGGCGGCAGGGTCTGGCCGGAAACACCATATATTTT
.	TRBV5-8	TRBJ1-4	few	CASSFSHREGKFF	TGTGCCAGCAGCTTCTCCCACAGGGAGGGGAAGTTTTTT
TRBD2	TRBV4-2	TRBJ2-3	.	CASSQQRLAGGYTDTQYF	TGTGCCAGCAGCCAACAACGACTAGCGGGGGGATACACAGATACGCAGTATTTT
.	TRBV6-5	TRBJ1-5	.	CASSATVVGNQPQHF	TGTGCCAGCAGCGCAACAGTCGTCGGGAATCAGCCCCAGCATTTT
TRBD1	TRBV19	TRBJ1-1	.	CASSKQGEVNTEAFF	TGTGCCAGTAGTAAACAGGGGGAGGTAAACACTGAAGCTTTCTTT
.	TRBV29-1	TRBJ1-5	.	CSVGGWNQPQHF	TGCAGCGTTGGGGGGTGGAATCAGCCCCAGCATTTT
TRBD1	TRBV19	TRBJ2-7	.	CASGLGQGADEQYF	TGTGCCAGTGGCCTGGGACAGGGGGCGGACGAGCAGTACTTC
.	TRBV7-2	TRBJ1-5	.	CASSLKGQNQPQHF	TGTGCCAGCAGTTTAAAGGGTCAGAATCAGCCCCAGCATTTT
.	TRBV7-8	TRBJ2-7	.	CASSLDRARTVLVRSYEQYF	TGTGCCAGCAGCTTAGATCGGGCAAGGACAGTCCTTGTTCGCTCCTACGAGCAGTACTTC
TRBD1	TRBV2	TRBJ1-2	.	CASSERTGMSGYTF	TGTGCCAGCAGTGAAAGGACAGGGATGAGTGGCTACACCTTC
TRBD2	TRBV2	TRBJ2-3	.	CASSARGGVSTDTQYF	TGTGCCAGCAGTGCCCGCGGGGGGGTAAGCACAGATACGCAGTATTTT
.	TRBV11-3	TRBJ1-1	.	CASSNGQVNTEAFF	TGTGCCAGCAGCAACGGGCAGGTGAACACTGAAGCTTTCTTT
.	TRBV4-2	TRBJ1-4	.	CASSQDGDSLNEKLFF	TGTGCCAGCAGCCAAGATGGGGACTCGCTTAATGAAAAACTGTTTTTT
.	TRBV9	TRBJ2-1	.	CASSVEAGEWGQFF	TGTGCCAGCAGCGTAGAGGCAGGGGAGTGGGGGCAGTTCTTC
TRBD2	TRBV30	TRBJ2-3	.	CAWSVGLRTDTQYF	TGTGCCTGGAGTGTGGGACTACGCACAGATACGCAGTATTTT
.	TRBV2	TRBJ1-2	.	CASSFEERTGYTF	TGTGCCAGCAGCTTCGAAGAGAGGACTGGCTACACCTTC
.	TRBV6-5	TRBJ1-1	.	CASMRNTEAFF	TGTGCCAGCATGCGGAACACTGAAGCTTTCTTT
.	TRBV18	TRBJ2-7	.	CASSPTSPNEQYF	TGTGCCAGCTCACCAACATCTCCCAACGAGCAGTACTTC
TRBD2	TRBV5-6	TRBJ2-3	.	CASSLGPTSGGTDTQYF	TGTGCCAGCAGCTTGGGACCGACTAGCGGGGGCACAGATACGCAGTATTTT
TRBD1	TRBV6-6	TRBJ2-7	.	CASIEGARHEQYF	TGTGCCAGCATCGAGGGGGCGAGGCACGAGCAGTACTTC